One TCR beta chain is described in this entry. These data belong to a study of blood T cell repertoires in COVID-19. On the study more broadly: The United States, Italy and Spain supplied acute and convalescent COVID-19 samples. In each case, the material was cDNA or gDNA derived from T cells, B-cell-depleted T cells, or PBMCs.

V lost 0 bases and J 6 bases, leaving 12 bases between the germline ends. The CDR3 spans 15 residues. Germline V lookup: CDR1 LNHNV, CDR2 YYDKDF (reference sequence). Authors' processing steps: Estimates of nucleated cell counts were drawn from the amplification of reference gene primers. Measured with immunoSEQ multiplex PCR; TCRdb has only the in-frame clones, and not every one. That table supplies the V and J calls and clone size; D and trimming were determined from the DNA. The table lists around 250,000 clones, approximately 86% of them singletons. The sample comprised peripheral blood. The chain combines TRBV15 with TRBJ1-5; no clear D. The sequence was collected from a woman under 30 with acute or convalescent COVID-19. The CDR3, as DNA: TGTGCCACCAGCAGAGATCCGGGGTTAGGTCAGCCCCAGCATTTT. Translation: CATSRDPGLGQPQHF.